This T cell receptor beta chain originates from a study of T cells in localized non-small cell lung cancer. The study, taken as a whole, reports: Because sequencing included only one region (of the tumor), heterogeneity remains possible. Uninvolved neighboring lung showed the greatest T cell clonality, exceeding tumor. Higher blood T cell density went with longer overall survival.

Worth noting for this clone: Its target is unknown.

Clones were read by immunoSEQ multiplex PCR, and TCRdb kept only the in-frame ones, dropping some. Of some 90,000 clones listed, about nine tenths are singletons. Germline lookup yields CDR1 SNHLY and CDR2 FYNNEI. V lost 6 bases, J lost 8 bases, and 7 bases stayed unmatched. CDR3 length equals 14 residues. This specimen was peripheral blood, taken before any cancer treatment. V usage is TRBV2 and J usage is TRBJ1-4; 9 nucleotides agree with TRBD1. The receptor was isolated from a man aged 35-75 years with stage I squamous cell lung carcinoma. The CDR3 sequence: CASRQQGAGEKLFF. CDR3 coding DNA: TGTGCCAGCAGGCAACAGGGGGCAGGAGAAAAACTGTTTTTT.